These 3 T cell receptor beta chains came from one sample sequenced in a study of T cell repertoires in cytomegalovirus infection. These receptors' targets are unknown. TCRdb processed the reads anew with MiXCR; each CDR3 protein has one entry. The sample carries 650,000 to 900,000 distinct CDR3 sequences, 32% recorded once. The material was cultured CD8+ T cells from PBMCs, obtained from culture after CMV antigen stimulation. The receptors were gathered from a human donor in good health (CMV status not recorded). Some clones in this sample may be carry-over from other donors' samples.

Concerning this clonotype itself: One end of the junction varies from germline; a read error may be responsible. The chain has TRBV5-3 and TRBJ1-2; D is undetermined. TRBV5-3 is flagged as an ORF with uncertain function. The CDR3 sequence is 11 residues long. CDR3 sequence reads: CASSLREGYTF. CDR3 in DNA: TGTGCCAGCAGCTTGAGGGAGGGCTACACCTTC.

In its sample, this clonotype was seen a few times. The chain links TRBV2 to TRBJ2-6, with 12 bases matching TRBD2. Germline values: CDR1 SNHLY, CDR2 FYNNEI. V lost 4 bases, J lost 1 base, and 8 bases stayed unmatched. This CDR3 comprises 19 residues. The CDR3 spells CASSGATSGGLSGANVLTF. CDR3 DNA sequence: TGTGCCAGCAGTGGGGCGACTAGCGGGGGTCTTTCTGGGGCCAACGTCCTGACTTTC.

This chain links TRBV7-9 with TRBJ2-7, with D unclear. Germline values: CDR1 SEHNR, CDR2 FQNEAQ (reference sequence). CDR3 length equals 14 residues. Trimming pared 5 bases from V and 4 bases from J, leaving 15 bases between. CDR3 protein: CASSPSLAEYEQYV. In nucleotides, the CDR3 is TGTGCCAGCAGCCCCTCCCTCGCCGAATACGAGCAGTACGTC.